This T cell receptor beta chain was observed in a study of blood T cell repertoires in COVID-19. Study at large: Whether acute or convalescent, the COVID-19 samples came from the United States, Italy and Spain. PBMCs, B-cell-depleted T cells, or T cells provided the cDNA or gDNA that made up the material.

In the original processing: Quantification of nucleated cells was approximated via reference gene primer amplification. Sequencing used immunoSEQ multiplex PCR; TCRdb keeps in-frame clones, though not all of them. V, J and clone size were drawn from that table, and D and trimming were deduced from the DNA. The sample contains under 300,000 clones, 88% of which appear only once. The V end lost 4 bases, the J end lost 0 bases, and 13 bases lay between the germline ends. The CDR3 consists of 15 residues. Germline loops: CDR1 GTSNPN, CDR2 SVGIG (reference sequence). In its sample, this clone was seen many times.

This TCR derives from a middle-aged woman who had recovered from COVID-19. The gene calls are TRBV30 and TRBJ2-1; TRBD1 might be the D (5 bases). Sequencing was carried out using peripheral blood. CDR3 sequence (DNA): TGTGCCTGGATGGGGCAGCTTAACTCCTACAATGAGCAGTTCTTC. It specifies CAWMGQLNSYNEQFF.